These 6 T cell receptor beta chains were sequenced from one sample in a study of blood T cell repertoires in COVID-19. Clones were read by immunoSEQ multiplex PCR, and TCRdb kept only the in-frame ones, dropping some. The sample contains about 200,000 clones, about four fifths of which appear only once. Sequenced: peripheral blood. These receptors all come from a woman aged 35 to 49 with acute or convalescent COVID-19.

V is TRBV7-2 and J is TRBJ2-7, with 13 nucleotides matching TRBD2. CDR1 is SGHTA, CDR2 FQGNSA, per germline. The CDR3 runs to 15 residues. Losses at the gene ends were 5 bases for V and 2 bases for J; bases not matched to a gene: 3. As DNA, the CDR3 is TGTGCCAGCAGCCCGGGACTAGCGGGAACCTACGAGCAGTACTTC. It translates to CASSPGLAGTYEQYF. The whole variable domain, remainder taken from reference TRBV7-2 and TRBJ2-7, is GAGVSQSPSNKVTEKGKDVELRCDPISGHTALYWYRQSLGQGLEFLIYFQGNSAPDKSGLPSDRFSAERTGGSVSTLTIQRTQQEDSAVYLCASSPGLAGTYEQYFGPGTRLTVT.

This clone has only one observation. V usage is TRBV5-1 and J usage is TRBJ1-4; TRBD1 agrees at 7 bases. The CDR3 loop spans 14 amino acids. CDR1 SGHRS and CDR2 YFSETQ come from the germline V gene. Trimming at V came to 5 bases and at J to 8 bases, leaving 9 bases not matched to a gene. The CDR3 is CASRDPGGGEKLFF. CDR3 sequence (DNA): TGCGCCAGCAGGGACCCAGGGGGAGGAGAAAAACTGTTTTTT. Supplemented by reference TRBV5-1 and TRBJ1-4, the full variable domain reads KAGVTQTPRYLIKTRGQQVTLSCSPISGHRSVSWYQQTPGQGLQFLFEYFSETQRNKGNFPGRFSGRQFSNSRSEMNVSTLELGDSALYLCASRDPGGGEKLFFGSGTQLSVL.

The gene calls are TRBV25-1 and TRBJ2-7; possible D gene TRBD2, 7 bases. The CDR3 has 13 residues. Germline loops: CDR1 MGHDK, CDR2 SYGVNS. The ends were cut back, 2 bases at V and 6 bases at J, with 11 bases in the middle. CDR3 DNA sequence: TGTGCCAGCAGTGAAGTCGGGGGGCCCGAGCAGTACTTC. Protein product: CASSEVGGPEQYF.

V gene TRBV5-1 combines with J gene TRBJ2-7; D is ambiguous. This CDR3 has 13 amino acids. Germline V gene data show CDR1 as SGHRS and CDR2 as YFSETQ. The V end was cut by 3 bases, the J end by 3 bases, with 10 bases between. CDR3 nucleotide sequence: TGCGCCAGCAGCTCCCTCGAGAACTACGAGCAGTACTTC. Amino acids: CASSSLENYEQYF.

Details on this clone: An end of the junction does not agree with germline; a read error may underlie this. CDR3 in DNA: TGTGCCAGCAGCCTTTTGGGACAGCACTATGACTACACCTTC. Its protein product is CASSLLGQHYDYTF. The rearrangement uses TRBV5-6 and TRBJ1-2; TRBD1 matches at 7 bases. This CDR3 spans 14 amino acids. The germline V gene encodes CDR1 SGHDT and CDR2 YYEEEE.

V gene TRBV19 combines with J gene TRBJ1-4, with TRBD1 identical over 9 bases. The CDR3 consists of 14 residues. V dropped 5 bases and J dropped 8; count of bases not matched to a gene: 6. CDR1 LNHDA and CDR2 SQIVND come from the germline V gene (reference sequence). The CDR3 protein is CASSRTGGEEKLFF. The CDR3, as DNA: TGTGCCAGTAGTCGTACAGGGGGCGAGGAAAAACTGTTTTTT.